This TCR beta chain emerged from a study of cytomegalovirus exposure and HLA in healthy donors. The germline V gene has CDR1 SGHTA and CDR2 FQGNSA. V shed 1 base, J shed 3 bases, and the junction held 5 bases outside the gene matches. The CDR3 has 15 residues. 13 Jbeta primers and 60 Vbeta primers were used for the PCR. Sequencing used immunoSEQ multiplex PCR; TCRdb keeps in-frame clones, though not all of them. This table has some 190,000 clones, about four fifths appearing once. Material: PBMCs. The sequence came from a man aged 18 to 35 in good health and CMV-seronegative. The V call is TRBV7-2, the J call TRBJ2-5; 7 bases fit TRBD2. The CDR3 protein is CASSLDGLVEETQYF. The CDR3 DNA follows: TGTGCCAGCAGCTTAGATGGACTAGTGGAAGAGACCCAGTACTTC.